This is a list of T cell receptor beta chains from one sample in a study of T cell responses to AZD1222 COVID-19 vaccine. TCRdb's table, derived via immunoSEQ multiplex PCR, lists solely in-frame clones and lacks some. The repertoire consists of 95,000 to 100,000 clones, with roughly nine tenths occurring once and the leading ten covering about 15%. Specimen: peripheral blood, collected on day 0 of AZD1222 vaccination. These receptor sequences come from an adult in good health. The CDR3 runs from the conserved cysteine through the conserved F or W. D genes are given only for firm matches. Not every row has a clone size; where given, it reads once, few, many or a size class.

- - TRBJ2-7 TRBV20-1 TGCAGTGCCGGCGGAACCTACGAGCAGTACTTC CSAGGTYEQYF
many - TRBJ2-5 TRBV5-6 TGTGCCAGCAGCTGGAACAGGGTGGAGTACTTC CASSWNRVEYF
once - TRBJ1-2 TRBV3-1/TRBV3-2 TGTGCCAGCAGCCACGAGAAGCGTGGCTACACCTTC CASSHEKRGYTF
- TRBD1 TRBJ2-5 TRBV4-2 TGTGCCAGCAGCCCCGGGGACAGACCCCAAGAGACCCAGTACTTC CASSPGDRPQETQYF
- - TRBJ2-7 TRBV6-5 TGTGCCAGCAGCTATACTAGTTTCTACGAGCAGTACTTC CASSYTSFYEQYF
- - TRBJ2-3 TRBV11-2 TGTGCCAGCAGCGCTCAGGGATGGGGTACCTTCACAGATACGCAGTATTTT CASSAQGWGTFTDTQYF
- - TRBJ1-1 TRBV6-5 TGTGCCAGCAGTTATAATGGCAGGGAAGCTTTCTTT CASSYNGREAFF
once - TRBJ2-3 TRBV4-1 TGCGCCAGCAGCCAAGGGGACCGGGCAGATACGCAGTATTTT CASSQGDRADTQYF
- TRBD2 TRBJ2-7 TRBV3-1/TRBV3-2 TGTGCCAGCAGCCAAGAAAGACTAGCGGGTTACGAGCAGTACTTC CASSQERLAGYEQYF
- TRBD2 TRBJ2-1 TRBV9 TGTGCCAGCAGCGTATATACTAGCGGCAACTACAATGAGCAGTTCTTC CASSVYTSGNYNEQFF